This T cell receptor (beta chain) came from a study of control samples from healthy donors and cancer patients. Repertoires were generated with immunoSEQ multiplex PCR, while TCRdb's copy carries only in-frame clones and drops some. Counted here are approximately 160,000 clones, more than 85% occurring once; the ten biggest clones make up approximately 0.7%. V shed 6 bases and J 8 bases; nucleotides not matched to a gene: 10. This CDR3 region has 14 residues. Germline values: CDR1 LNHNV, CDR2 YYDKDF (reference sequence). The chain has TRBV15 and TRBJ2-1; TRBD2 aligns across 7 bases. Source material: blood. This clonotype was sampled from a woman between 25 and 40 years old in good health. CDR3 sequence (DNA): TGTGCCACCAGTTCAGTGGGAGGGCGGCATGAGCAGTTCTTC. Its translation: CATSSVGGRHEQFF.